These T cell receptor beta chains were read from a single sample in a study of memory B cells and T cells in multiple sclerosis. Here immunoSEQ multiplex PCR was the method, and the copy in TCRdb shows in-frame clones only, minus some. Of around 50,000 clones listed, more than 65% are singletons. The antigens for these receptors are not known. Sample: PBMCs from blood kept in culture. These receptors all stem from a human donor with multiple sclerosis. Both conserved end residues are trimmed from each CDR3. Size tells how often a clone was seen (once, few, many) or the class of an expanded clone, and some rows leave it out.

v_call,j_call,clone_size,cdr3_aa
TRBV19,TRBJ1-1,.,ASSIQGGLTEAF
TRBV2,TRBJ1-1,.,ASSRDGNTEAF
TRBV7-9,TRBJ1-4,.,ASRQGARGEKLF
TRBV15,TRBJ2-2,.,ATSRDPEGSTGELF
TRBV7-2,TRBJ1-1,.,ASSLALDMTEAF
TRBV19,TRBJ2-1,.,ASSIADNEQF
TRBV11-2,TRBJ2-7,.,ASSLDSKPYEQY
TRBV10-3,TRBJ1-1,once,AIRQNTEAF
TRBV12-2,TRBJ2-5,.,ASRLARGLGKETQY
TRBV19,TRBJ2-2,.,ASSLPGLAGGIRTGELF
TRBV19,TRBJ1-4,once,ASSIRQGARTTNEKLF
TRBV6-5,TRBJ2-4,.,ASRQGAKNIQY
TRBV30,TRBJ2-2,.,AWRQSPDTGELF
TRBV4-3,TRBJ1-1,once,ASSQDSAVHTEAF
TRBV18,TRBJ2-1,.,ASSPYGGQGSHEQF
TRBV7-7,TRBJ2-1,.,ASSLADRRGGIHNEQF
TRBV18,TRBJ2-5,.,ASSQPGVRETQY
TRBV7-3,TRBJ2-7,.,ASSPGTGKSYEQY
TRBV10-2,TRBJ1-1,.,ASSHHPNTEAF
TRBV7-2,TRBJ2-1,.,ASSLATSGWYNEQF
TRBV19,TRBJ2-1,.,ASSKPGLFFYNEQF
TRBV6-1,TRBJ1-2,.,ASRFMGQANYGYT
TRBV5-4,TRBJ1-2,.,ASSEKQGSPYGYT
TRBV6-5,TRBJ1-6,few,ASSYSTQYNSPLH
TRBV6-5,TRBJ2-2,.,ASSPGTPNTGELF
TRBV7-3,TRBJ2-2,.,ASSQNYGGELF
TRBV19,TRBJ2-7,few,ARHYGGGLYEQY
TRBV15,TRBJ1-2,few,ATSRDLEDGYT
TRBV9,TRBJ1-6,.,ASSVGTGGGNSPLH
TRBV30,TRBJ1-5,.,AWSGQGGQPQH
TRBV30,TRBJ2-3,.,AWSRGAGGWSTDTQY
TRBV6-6,TRBJ1-2,.,ASSLGSDGYT
TRBV15,TRBJ1-2,.,ATSRGSNYGYT
TRBV11-2,TRBJ2-5,.,ASSLNSNQETQY
TRBV19,TRBJ1-5,.,ASSIGGAGGGQPQH
TRBV7-2,TRBJ1-5,.,ASSLMGGRGNQPQH
TRBV30,TRBJ2-7,.,AWSGTGGASYEQY
TRBV6-5,TRBJ1-2,.,ASSYREGYNYGYT
TRBV2,TRBJ2-3,.,ASRKGLAGGPDTQY
TRBV5-4,TRBJ2-3,.,ASSLALGGDTQY
TRBV2,TRBJ1-3,.,ASRTYSSGNTIY
TRBV28,TRBJ2-7,.,ASTHQGSFPREQY
TRBV9,TRBJ2-7,.,ASSVAGGQAYEQY
TRBV18,TRBJ1-2,.,ASSPEGAGQVYGYT
TRBV7-6,TRBJ2-7,.,ASSPVGTGYLLPSGEQY
TRBV4-1,TRBJ1-3,few,ASSQVLGTGNTIY